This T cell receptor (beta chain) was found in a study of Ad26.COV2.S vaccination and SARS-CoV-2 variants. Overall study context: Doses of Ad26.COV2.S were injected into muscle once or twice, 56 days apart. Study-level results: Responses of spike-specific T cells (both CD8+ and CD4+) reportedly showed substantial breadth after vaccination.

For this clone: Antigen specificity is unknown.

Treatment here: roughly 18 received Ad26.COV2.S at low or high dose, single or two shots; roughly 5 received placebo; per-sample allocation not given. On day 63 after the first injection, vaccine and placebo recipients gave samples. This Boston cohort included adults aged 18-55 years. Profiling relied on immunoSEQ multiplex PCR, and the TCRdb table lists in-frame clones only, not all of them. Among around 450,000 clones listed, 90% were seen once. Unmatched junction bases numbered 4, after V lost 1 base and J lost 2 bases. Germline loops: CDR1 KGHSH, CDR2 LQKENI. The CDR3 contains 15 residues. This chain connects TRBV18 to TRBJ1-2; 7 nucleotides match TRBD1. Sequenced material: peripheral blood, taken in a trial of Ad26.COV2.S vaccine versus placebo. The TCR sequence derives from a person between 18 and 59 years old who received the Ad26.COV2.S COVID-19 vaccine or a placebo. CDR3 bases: TGTGCCAGCTCACCACGACAGGGAGTCAACTATGGCTACACCTTC. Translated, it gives CASSPRQGVNYGYTF.